The sequence of this T cell receptor (beta chain) was determined in a study of early T cells in non-severe SARS-CoV-2 infection. Study-level background: Bulk RNA taken from unsorted whole blood was sequenced, leaving chains unpaired.

Unique molecular identifiers tagged individual cDNA molecules. MiXCR, run by TCRdb on the 5' RACE reads, gives a single entry per CDR3 protein. The sample consists of 45,000 to 70,000 distinct CDR3 sequences, about 8% of them appearing once. Study-wide points: VDJdb-based matching was biased toward anti-spike CD8 responses and missed private and CD4 specificities.

Regarding this clonotype: Antigen unknown.

Trimming took 3 bases from V and 6 from J, leaving 20 bases between them. The CDR3 has 16 amino acids. Germline V lookup: CDR1 KGHSH, CDR2 LQKENI. The source was whole blood, collected at baseline. The source is an adult who was a healthcare worker with PCR-confirmed SARS-CoV-2 infection or an uninfected control (not recorded which). The chain is built from TRBV18 and TRBJ1-2; unclear D gene. CDR3 region: CASSPSGPPAPNGYTF. The DNA of the CDR3 is TGTGCCAGCTCACCGAGCGGACCGCCAGCACCCAATGGCTACACCTTC.